The clone carrying this TCR beta chain was counted only a few times. Original processing methods: How many nucleated cells were present was estimated from reference gene primer amplification. Here immunoSEQ multiplex PCR was the method, and the copy in TCRdb shows in-frame clones only, minus some. The V and J calls and clone size come from that table; D and trimming were worked out from the DNA. The sample carries 200,000 to 300,000 clones, approximately 86% recorded once. Trimming removed 1 base at V and 0 bases at J, with 8 bases between. This CDR3 region has 15 residues. Germline lookup yields CDR1 SGHDT and CDR2 YYEEEE. The sample comes from a study of blood T cell repertoires in COVID-19. Study summary: In each case, the material was cDNA or gDNA derived from T cells, B-cell-depleted T cells, or PBMCs.

The sample taken for sequencing was peripheral blood. The chain couples TRBV5-6 to TRBJ1-3; D ambiguous. This receptor was identified in a man aged 25 to 40 with active or convalescent COVID-19. CDR3: CASSLSQYSGNTIYF. CDR3 DNA: TGTGCCAGCAGCTTGAGTCAGTACTCTGGAAACACCATATATTTT.